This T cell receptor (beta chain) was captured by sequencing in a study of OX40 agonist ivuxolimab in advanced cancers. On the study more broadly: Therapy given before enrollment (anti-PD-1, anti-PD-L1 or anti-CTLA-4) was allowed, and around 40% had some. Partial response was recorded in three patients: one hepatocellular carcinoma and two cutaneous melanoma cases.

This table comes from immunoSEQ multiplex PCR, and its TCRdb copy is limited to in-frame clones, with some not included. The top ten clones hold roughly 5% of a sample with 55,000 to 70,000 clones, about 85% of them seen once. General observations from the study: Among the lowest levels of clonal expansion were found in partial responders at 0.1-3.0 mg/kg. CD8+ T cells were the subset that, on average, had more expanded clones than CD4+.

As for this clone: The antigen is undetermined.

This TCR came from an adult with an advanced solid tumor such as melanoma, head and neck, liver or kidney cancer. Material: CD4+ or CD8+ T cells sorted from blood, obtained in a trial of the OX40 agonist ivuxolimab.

Here the CDR3 reads CASTPLRGQFSQETQYF. In DNA, the CDR3 is TGTGCCAGCACCCCCCTAAGAGGCCAGTTCTCCCAAGAGACCCAGTACTTC. This chain connects TRBV5-6 to TRBJ2-5; no clear D. Trimming stripped 6 bases from V and 1 base from J, with 22 bases between. CDR3 length: 17 residues. The germline CDR1 and CDR2 sequences are SGHDT and YYEEEE.